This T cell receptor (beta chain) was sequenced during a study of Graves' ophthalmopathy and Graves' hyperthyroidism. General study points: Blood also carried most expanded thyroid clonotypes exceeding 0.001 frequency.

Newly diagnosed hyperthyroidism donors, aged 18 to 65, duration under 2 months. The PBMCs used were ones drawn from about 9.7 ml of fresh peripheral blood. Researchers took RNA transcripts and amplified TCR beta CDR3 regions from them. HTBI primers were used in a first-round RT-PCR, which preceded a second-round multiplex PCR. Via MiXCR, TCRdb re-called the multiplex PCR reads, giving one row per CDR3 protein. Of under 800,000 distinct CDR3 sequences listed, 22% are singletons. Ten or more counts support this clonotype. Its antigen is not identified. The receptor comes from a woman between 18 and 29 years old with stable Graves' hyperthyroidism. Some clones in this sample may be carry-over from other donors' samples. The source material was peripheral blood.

CDR3 nucleotide sequence: TGTGCCAGCAGTGAAGCGGAGGGTTTGGTGGTTGGCTACACCTTC. Translated, it gives CASSEAEGLVVGYTF. V usage is TRBV2 and J usage is TRBJ1-2; D remains ambiguous. The V gene lost 0 bases and the J gene lost 7 bases, with 15 bases spanning the gap. CDR1 SNHLY and CDR2 FYNNEI come from the germline V gene. CDR3 size: 15 residues.